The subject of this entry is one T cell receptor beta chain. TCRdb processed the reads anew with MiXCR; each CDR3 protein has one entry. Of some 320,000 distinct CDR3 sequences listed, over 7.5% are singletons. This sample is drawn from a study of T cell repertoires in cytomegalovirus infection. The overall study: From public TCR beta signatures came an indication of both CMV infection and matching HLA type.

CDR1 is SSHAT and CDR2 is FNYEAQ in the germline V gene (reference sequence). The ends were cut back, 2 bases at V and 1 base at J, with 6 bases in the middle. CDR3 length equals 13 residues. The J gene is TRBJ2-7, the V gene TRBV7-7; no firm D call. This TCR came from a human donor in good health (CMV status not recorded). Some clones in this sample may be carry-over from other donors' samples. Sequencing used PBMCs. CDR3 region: CASSLTLSYEQYF. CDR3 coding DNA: TGTGCCAGCAGCTTAACGCTGTCCTACGAGCAGTACTTC.